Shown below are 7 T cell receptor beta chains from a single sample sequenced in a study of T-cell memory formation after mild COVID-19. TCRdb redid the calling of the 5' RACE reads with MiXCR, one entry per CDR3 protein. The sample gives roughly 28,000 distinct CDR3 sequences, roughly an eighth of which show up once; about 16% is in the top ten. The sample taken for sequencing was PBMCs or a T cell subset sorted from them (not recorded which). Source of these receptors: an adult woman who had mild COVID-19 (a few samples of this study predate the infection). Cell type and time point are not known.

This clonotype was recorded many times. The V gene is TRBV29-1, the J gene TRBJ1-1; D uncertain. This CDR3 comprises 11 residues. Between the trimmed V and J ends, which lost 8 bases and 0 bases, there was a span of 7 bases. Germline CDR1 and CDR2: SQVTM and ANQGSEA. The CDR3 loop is CSPTVNTEAFF. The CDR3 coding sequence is TGCAGCCCCACCGTGAACACTGAAGCTTTCTTT.

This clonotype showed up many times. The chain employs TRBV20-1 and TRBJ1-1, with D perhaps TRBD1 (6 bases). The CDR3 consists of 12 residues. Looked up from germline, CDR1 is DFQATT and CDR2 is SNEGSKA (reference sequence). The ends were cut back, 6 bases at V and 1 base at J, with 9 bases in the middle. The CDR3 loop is CSALGGNTEAFF. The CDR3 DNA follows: TGCAGTGCCCTAGGGGGGAACACTGAAGCTTTCTTT.

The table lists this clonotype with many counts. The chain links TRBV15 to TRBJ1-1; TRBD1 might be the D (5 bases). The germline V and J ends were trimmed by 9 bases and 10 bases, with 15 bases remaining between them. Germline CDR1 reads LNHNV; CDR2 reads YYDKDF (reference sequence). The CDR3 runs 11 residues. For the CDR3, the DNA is TGTGCCACTTCTGGGACGGGGATAGCTTTCTTT. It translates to CATSGTGIAFF. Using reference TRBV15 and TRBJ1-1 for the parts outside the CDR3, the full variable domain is DAMVIQNPRYQVTQFGKPVTLSCSQTLNHNVMYWYQQKSSQAPKLLFHYYDKDFNNEADTPDNFQSRRPNTSFCFLDIRSPGLGDTAMYLCATSGTGIAFFGQGTRLTVV.

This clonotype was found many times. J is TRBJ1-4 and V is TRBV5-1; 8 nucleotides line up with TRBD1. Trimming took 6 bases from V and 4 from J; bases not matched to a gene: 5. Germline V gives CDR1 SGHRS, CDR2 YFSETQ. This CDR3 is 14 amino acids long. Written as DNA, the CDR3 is TGCGCCAGCACCACGACAGGGGTTAATGAAAAACTGTTTTTT. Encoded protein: CASTTTGVNEKLFF.

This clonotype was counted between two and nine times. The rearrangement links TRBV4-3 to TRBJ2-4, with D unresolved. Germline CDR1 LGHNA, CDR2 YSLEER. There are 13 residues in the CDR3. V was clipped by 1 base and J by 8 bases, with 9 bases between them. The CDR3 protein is CASSQGSRDIQYF. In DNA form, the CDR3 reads TGCGCCAGCAGCCAAGGTTCCCGGGACATTCAGTACTTC.

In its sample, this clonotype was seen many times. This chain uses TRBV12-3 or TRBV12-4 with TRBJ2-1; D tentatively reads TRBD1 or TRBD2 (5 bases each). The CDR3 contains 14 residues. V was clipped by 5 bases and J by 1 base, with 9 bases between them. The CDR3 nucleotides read TGTGCCAGCAGTCTGGGGGTGTCCTACAATGAGCAGTTCTTC. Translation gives CASSLGVSYNEQFF.

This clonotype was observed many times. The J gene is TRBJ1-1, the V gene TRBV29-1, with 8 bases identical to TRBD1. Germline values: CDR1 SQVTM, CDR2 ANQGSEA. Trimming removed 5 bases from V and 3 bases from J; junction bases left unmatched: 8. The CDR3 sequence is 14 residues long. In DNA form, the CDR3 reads TGCAGCGTTTATGACAGGGGTAAGGACACTGAAGCTTTCTTT. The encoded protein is CSVYDRGKDTEAFF.